These T cell receptor beta chains were read from a single sample in a study of CD8 T cells in ankylosing spondylitis. In TCRdb, the 5' RACE reads were re-called with MiXCR into one record per CDR3 protein. The sample contains 700,000 to 1,000,000 distinct CDR3 sequences, about 10% of which appear only once. The sequenced sample consisted of blood, either unsorted or a sorted T cell fraction (not recorded which). The source is a male donor with ankylosing spondylitis. Each CDR3 is given with its conserved first and last residue. Fields, in order: J gene, D gene, V gene, clone size, CDR3 DNA, CDR3 protein. D genes are given only for firm matches. Clone size is not always given. Where it is, it says once, few, many or a class for expanded clones.

j_gene: TRBJ2-2
d_gene: -
v_gene: TRBV5-1
abundance: -
CDR3nt: TGCGCCAGCAGCCTCCAACGACAGTTGGACGGGGAGCTGTTTTTT
CDR3aa: CASSLQRQLDGELFF

j_gene: TRBJ2-1
d_gene: TRBD2
v_gene: TRBV7-2
abundance: many
CDR3nt: TGTGCCAGCAGCCAGGGACTAGCGGTCTACAATGAGCAGTTCTTC
CDR3aa: CASSQGLAVYNEQFF

j_gene: TRBJ2-1
d_gene: -
v_gene: TRBV5-6
abundance: -
CDR3nt: TGTGCCAGGGGCCCCTTGCACTTGTCCGGGGCAGTTTCCTACAATGAGCAGTTCTTC
CDR3aa: CARGPLHLSGAVSYNEQFF

j_gene: TRBJ1-1
d_gene: -
v_gene: TRBV6-5
abundance: -
CDR3nt: TGTGCCAGCAGTTACCAAGGGGGATCGACTGAAGCTTTCTTT
CDR3aa: CASSYQGGSTEAFF

j_gene: TRBJ2-1
d_gene: -
v_gene: TRBV20-1
abundance: -
CDR3nt: TGCAGTACTGATGGGGACTCCTACAATGAGCAGTTCTTC
CDR3aa: CSTDGDSYNEQFF

j_gene: TRBJ2-2
d_gene: -
v_gene: TRBV7-2
abundance: few
CDR3nt: TGTGCCAGCAGCGAACAGATTAACACCGGGGAGCTGTTTTTT
CDR3aa: CASSEQINTGELFF

j_gene: TRBJ1-2
d_gene: -
v_gene: TRBV24-1
abundance: few
CDR3nt: TGTGCCACCAGTGATTTCCGGACATTCTATGGCTACACCTTC
CDR3aa: CATSDFRTFYGYTF

j_gene: TRBJ2-3
d_gene: -
v_gene: TRBV6-2/TRBV6-3
abundance: few
CDR3nt: TGTGCCAGCACGGGCCAGAGCACAGATACGCAGTATTTT
CDR3aa: CASTGQSTDTQYF

j_gene: TRBJ2-5
d_gene: -
v_gene: TRBV20-1
abundance: few
CDR3nt: TGCAGTGCTAGCAGGGCCCTCCAAGAGACCCAGTACTTC
CDR3aa: CSASRALQETQYF

j_gene: TRBJ2-7
d_gene: TRBD1
v_gene: TRBV29-1
abundance: few
CDR3nt: TGCAGCGTTGAAGGGTTGACAGGGACCTCCTACGAGCAGTACTTC
CDR3aa: CSVEGLTGTSYEQYF

j_gene: TRBJ2-7
d_gene: -
v_gene: TRBV5-4
abundance: few
CDR3nt: TGTGCCAGCAGCAAGGGGATTAACGAGCAGTACTTC
CDR3aa: CASSKGINEQYF

j_gene: TRBJ2-3
d_gene: TRBD2
v_gene: TRBV4-3
abundance: -
CDR3nt: TGCGCCAGCAGCCAAGCGGGACTAGCGGGAAGCACAGATACGCAGTATTTT
CDR3aa: CASSQAGLAGSTDTQYF

j_gene: TRBJ2-3
d_gene: TRBD2
v_gene: TRBV5-1
abundance: few
CDR3nt: TGCGCCAGCAGCTTAGGACTAGCGGGAGGTTCAGATACGCAGTATTTT
CDR3aa: CASSLGLAGGSDTQYF

j_gene: TRBJ2-1
d_gene: -
v_gene: TRBV5-1
abundance: many
CDR3nt: TGCGCCAGCAGCTCGGACTTTTACAATGAGCAGTTCTTC
CDR3aa: CASSSDFYNEQFF

j_gene: TRBJ1-1
d_gene: TRBD1
v_gene: TRBV11-2
abundance: few
CDR3nt: TGTGCCAGCAGCTTCTACCCAGGGGGCGCGGATCCCTACACTGAAGCTTTCTTT
CDR3aa: CASSFYPGGADPYTEAFF

j_gene: TRBJ2-3
d_gene: TRBD2
v_gene: TRBV5-5
abundance: many
CDR3nt: TGTGCCAGCAGCTTAGGAGCGGGAGTAGGAGATACGCAGTATTTT
CDR3aa: CASSLGAGVGDTQYF

j_gene: TRBJ2-3
d_gene: -
v_gene: TRBV7-2
abundance: -
CDR3nt: TGTGCCAGCAGCTGGCCCGGACGGAGTTCCCACACAGATACGCAGTATTTT
CDR3aa: CASSWPGRSSHTDTQYF

j_gene: TRBJ2-2
d_gene: -
v_gene: TRBV3-1
abundance: -
CDR3nt: TGTGCCAGCAGCCAAGCTGACGGGGAGCTGTTTTTT
CDR3aa: CASSQADGELFF

j_gene: TRBJ1-4
d_gene: -
v_gene: TRBV7-9
abundance: -
CDR3nt: TGTGCCAGCAGCTTATTACAGCGCAATGAAAAACTGTTTTTT
CDR3aa: CASSLLQRNEKLFF

j_gene: TRBJ2-7
d_gene: -
v_gene: TRBV20-1
abundance: -
CDR3nt: TGCAGTGCGAGTCGTAGAACCAGGCTCGACTACGAGCAGTACTTC
CDR3aa: CSASRRTRLDYEQYF

j_gene: TRBJ2-1
d_gene: TRBD2
v_gene: TRBV29-1
abundance: many
CDR3nt: TGCAGCGTTGCAATAGCGGGGGATTACAATGAGCAGTTCTTC
CDR3aa: CSVAIAGDYNEQFF

j_gene: TRBJ2-1
d_gene: TRBD1
v_gene: TRBV15
abundance: few
CDR3nt: TGTGCCACCAGCCGGGTGACAGGGGGCTCCTACAATGAGCAGTTCTTC
CDR3aa: CATSRVTGGSYNEQFF

j_gene: TRBJ1-6
d_gene: TRBD1
v_gene: TRBV5-1
abundance: -
CDR3nt: TGCGCCAGCAGCGATCAGGGGGCCAGCGGGTCACCCCTCCACTTT
CDR3aa: CASSDQGASGSPLHF

j_gene: TRBJ1-1
d_gene: -
v_gene: TRBV6-1
abundance: -
CDR3nt: TGTGCCAGCGCCAGGGACGGGGACGGCACTGAAGCTTTCTTT
CDR3aa: CASARDGDGTEAFF

j_gene: TRBJ2-7
d_gene: TRBD1
v_gene: TRBV6-2/TRBV6-3
abundance: many
CDR3nt: TGTGCCAGCAGGGACAGGAAACAGGTACATTCCTACGAGCAGTACTTC
CDR3aa: CASRDRKQVHSYEQYF

j_gene: TRBJ2-2
d_gene: TRBD1
v_gene: TRBV5-1
abundance: few
CDR3nt: TGCGCCAGCAGCCAAACAGGGGGCAGAGCCCACACCGGGGAGCTGTTTTTT
CDR3aa: CASSQTGGRAHTGELFF

j_gene: TRBJ1-3
d_gene: -
v_gene: TRBV20-1
abundance: few
CDR3nt: TGCAGTGCTGGAGGGACGGTTAGAAACACCATATATTTT
CDR3aa: CSAGGTVRNTIYF

j_gene: TRBJ1-2
d_gene: -
v_gene: TRBV5-1
abundance: -
CDR3nt: TGCGCCAGCAGCTTGGATGCAGGGTTAATTGACTACACCTTC
CDR3aa: CASSLDAGLIDYTF